A single sample gave rise to the 2 T cell receptor beta chains below, sequenced in a study of blood T cells in healthy people across ages (dated by TCRdb to about 2015). Library method: 5' RACE. Sequenced on an Illumina HiSeq 2500. A second PCR of about 7 to 12 cycles was run with a J-beta primer mix and a sample-barcoded 5' primer. In TCRdb, the public reads were trimmed at Q25 with fastp and aligned with MiXCR, with productive beta chains retained. Identical CDR3 proteins give one entry, which carries the most common genes and DNA. This sample lists more than 900,000 distinct CDR3 sequences; under 30% were detected once. The ten largest make up approximately 0.79% of the sample. The same specimen was also included in a second study, on T cells of mothers and their children.

Source material: blood. Source of these receptors: a girl aged 2-10 years in good health.

Only a few counts were recorded for this clonotype. The V gene is TRBV29-1, the J gene TRBJ2-4; 10 bases are shared with TRBD2. The germline V gene encodes CDR1 SQVTM and CDR2 ANQGSEA. Unmatched junction bases numbered 13, after V lost 8 bases and J lost 6 bases. This CDR3 region has 15 residues. CDR3 loop: CSYSSSGRAANIQYF. CDR3 nucleotides: TGCAGCTACTCAAGCAGCGGGAGGGCTGCAAACATTCAGTACTTC.

The gene calls are TRBV12-3 or TRBV12-4 and TRBJ2-3, with a weak D call TRBD2 (5 bases). V was clipped by 7 bases and J by 8 bases, with 10 bases between them. The CDR3 is 11 residues long. CDR3 in amino acids: CASIRAATQYF. The CDR3, as DNA: TGTGCCAGCATTCGAGCGGCTACGCAGTATTTT.